Below, 7 T cell receptor beta chains from the same sample are listed, as sequenced in a study of T-cell memory formation after mild COVID-19. Each CDR3 protein is one row after TCRdb ran MiXCR on the 5' RACE reads. Among a few hundred thousand distinct CDR3 sequences, around 30% were seen once, and the ten largest hold 9.5% to 12%. The specimen was PBMCs or a T cell subset sorted from them (not recorded which). All receptors derive from an adult woman who had mild COVID-19 (a few samples of this study predate the infection). Cell type and time point are not known.

DNA of the CDR3: TGTGCCACTGGACAGGGATGGAACTATGGCTACACCTTC. As protein: CATGQGWNYGYTF. The chain couples TRBV6-1 to TRBJ1-2; 8 bases are shared with TRBD1. The CDR3 totals 13 residues. V gave up 10 bases and J gave up 2 bases; unmatched junction bases: 6. CDR1 is MNHNS and CDR2 is SASEGT in the germline V gene.

V and J are TRBV7-2 and TRBJ2-2, with a possible D match to TRBD2 (5 bases). Germline V gives CDR1 SGHTA, CDR2 FQGNSA. Deletions cut 2 bases from V and 7 bases from J, with 20 bases between. The CDR3 loop spans 17 amino acids. Here the CDR3 DNA reads TGTGCCAGCAGCTTAAGTAGGCTTCGGAGCGGAGGCGGGGAGCTGTTTTTT. Translated, it gives CASSLSRLRSGGGELFF.

The chain has TRBV4-1 and TRBJ2-2; TRBD1 matches at 11 bases. The CDR3 is made up of 18 amino acids. Trimming at V came to 2 bases and at J to 3 bases, leaving 8 bases not matched to a gene. CDR1 MGHRA and CDR2 YSYEKL come from the germline V gene. CDR3 in DNA: TGCGCCAGCAGCCAAAACCCCTGGGACAGGGGGTACACCGGGGAGCTGTTTTTT. This sequence encodes CASSQNPWDRGYTGELFF.

This clonotype was seen a few times. The V and J genes are TRBV5-6 and TRBJ1-4, with D perhaps matching TRBD1 (6 bases). The CDR3 runs to 16 residues. V lost 2 bases to trimming and J lost 5 bases, with 16 bases between them. Germline lookup yields CDR1 SGHDT and CDR2 YYEEEE. CDR3 loop: CASSLQGLASNEKLFF. As DNA, the CDR3 is TGTGCCAGCAGCTTACAGGGATTGGCTTCAAATGAAAAACTGTTTTTT.

This clonotype was seen a handful of times. This rearrangement joins TRBV2 to TRBJ2-1; 15 nucleotides line up with TRBD2. Per the germline V gene, CDR1 is SNHLY and CDR2 is FYNNEI. The CDR3 consists of 16 residues. The trim removed 6 bases at V and 4 bases at J, leaving 4 bases unmatched. The CDR3 region has the DNA TGTGCCAGCAGAAAAGGGACTAGCGGGGGGTACAATGAGCAGTTCTTC. Translated: CASRKGTSGGYNEQFF.

In this sample, this clonotype turned up many times. The chain links TRBV15 to TRBJ2-2; 8 nucleotides align to TRBD2. The junction had 2 bases not matched to a gene; V was cut back by 1 base and J by 1 base. The CDR3 sequence is 16 residues long. Germline-derived CDR1 and CDR2 are LNHNV and YYDKDF (reference sequence). CDR3 residues: CATSRGAGENTGELFF. DNA of the CDR3: TGTGCCACCAGCAGAGGAGCGGGAGAGAACACCGGGGAGCTGTTTTTT.

This clonotype has a handful of counts. The rearrangement uses TRBV18 and TRBJ1-1; D gene uncertain. This CDR3 comprises 15 residues. Germline V gene sequence: CDR1 KGHSH, CDR2 LQKENI. Trimming shortened V by 7 bases and J by 0 bases, and 15 bases separated the two germline ends. DNA for the CDR3: TGTGCCAGCTACCTATCGGGTCGGGTGAACACTGAAGCTTTCTTT. It is translated as CASYLSGRVNTEAFF.